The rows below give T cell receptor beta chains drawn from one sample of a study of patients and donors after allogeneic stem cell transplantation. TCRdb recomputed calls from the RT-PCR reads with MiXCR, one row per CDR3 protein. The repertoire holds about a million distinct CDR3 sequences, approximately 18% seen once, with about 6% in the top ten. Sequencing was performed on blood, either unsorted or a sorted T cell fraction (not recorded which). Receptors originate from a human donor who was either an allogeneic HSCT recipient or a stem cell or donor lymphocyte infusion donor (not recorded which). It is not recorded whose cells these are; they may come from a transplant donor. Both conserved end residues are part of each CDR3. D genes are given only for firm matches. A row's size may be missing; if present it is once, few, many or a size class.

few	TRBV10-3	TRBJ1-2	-	TGTGCCATCAGTGTGATGTGGGCAGATGGCTACACCTTC	CAISVMWADGYTF
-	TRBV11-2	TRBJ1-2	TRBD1	TGTGCCAGCAGCTTGGGGGACAGGGGGCGCGAAGGCTACACCTTC	CASSLGDRGREGYTF
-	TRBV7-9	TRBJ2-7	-	TGTGCCAGCAGCTTAGAATCTGGGAGATCCTACGAGCAGTACTTC	CASSLESGRSYEQYF
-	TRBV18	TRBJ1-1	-	TGTGCCAGCTCACCGATACATTTGAACACTGAAGCTTTCTTT	CASSPIHLNTEAFF
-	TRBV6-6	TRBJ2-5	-	TGTGCCAGCAGTTACTCGACCGCCCCGACCCAGTACTTC	CASSYSTAPTQYF
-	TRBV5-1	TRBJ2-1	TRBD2	TGCGCCAGCAGCCCGCTTGGTAGCGGGAGGGCCGATGAGCAGTTCTTC	CASSPLGSGRADEQFF
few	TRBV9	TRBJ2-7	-	TGTGCCAGCAGCGGAACCGGGGAAGTGAACGAGCAGTACTTC	CASSGTGEVNEQYF
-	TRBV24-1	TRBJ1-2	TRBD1	TGTGCCACCAGTGAGGGGACAGCTAGACACACCTTC	CATSEGTARHTF
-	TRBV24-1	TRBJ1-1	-	TGTGCCACCAGTGATTTTTCTGGTGAAGCTTTCTTT	CATSDFSGEAFF
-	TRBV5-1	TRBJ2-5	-	TGCGCCAGCAGCGAATTCGGCGCTCGGGCGGAGACCCAGTACTTC	CASSEFGARAETQYF
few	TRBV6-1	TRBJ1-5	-	TGTGCCACCGCGAGGGACGGCAATCAGCCCCAGCATTTT	CATARDGNQPQHF
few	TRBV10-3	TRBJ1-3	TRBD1	TGTGCCATCAGTGAGTTTTTGATCTCCTTCCGGGACAGAAAATCTGGAAACACCATATATTTT	CAISEFLISFRDRKSGNTIYF
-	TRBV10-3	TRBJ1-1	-	TGTGCCACCACGGAGATTCCGAACACTGAAGCTTTCTTT	CATTEIPNTEAFF
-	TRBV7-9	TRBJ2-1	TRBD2	TGTGCCAGCAGCTTCGCAGCGGGGGGGTTCAATGAGCAGTTCTTC	CASSFAAGGFNEQFF
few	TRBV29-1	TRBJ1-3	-	TGCAGCGTTATCTCTCGGGCAGGGAACGGAAACACCATATATTTT	CSVISRAGNGNTIYF
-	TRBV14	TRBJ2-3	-	TGTGCCAGCAGCCAAGGCCCGAAAAGCCTCTCCACAGATACGCAGTATTTT	CASSQGPKSLSTDTQYF
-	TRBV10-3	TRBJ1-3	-	TGTGCCATCAGAGAAGGGGGCTCTGGAAACACCATATATTTT	CAIREGGSGNTIYF
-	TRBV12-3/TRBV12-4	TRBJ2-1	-	TGTGCCAGCAGCCAGGGCGCGCGATTGGTCAATGAGCAGTTCTTC	CASSQGARLVNEQFF
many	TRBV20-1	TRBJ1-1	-	TGCAGTGCTTTAACTTCAGGGGTAGCTGAAGCTTTCTTT	CSALTSGVAEAFF
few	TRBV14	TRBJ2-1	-	TGTGCCAGCAGCCAAGCTAGCACTGAGCAGTTCTTC	CASSQASTEQFF
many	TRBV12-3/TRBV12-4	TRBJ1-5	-	TGTGCCAGCAGTTCCCGGCAGGGAGAATCGCCCCAGCATTTT	CASSSRQGESPQHF
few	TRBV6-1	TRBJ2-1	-	TGTGCCAGCACCTCGGCAGCGCTGAGCTCCTACAATGAGCAGTTCTTC	CASTSAALSSYNEQFF
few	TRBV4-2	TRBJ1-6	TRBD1	TGTGCCAGCAGCCAAGAGGGACAGACTAATTCACCCCTCCACTTT	CASSQEGQTNSPLHF
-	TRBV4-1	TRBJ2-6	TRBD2	TGCGCCAGCAGCCCGACTAGCGGTGCCCCCTCTGGGGCCAACGTCCTGACTTTC	CASSPTSGAPSGANVLTF
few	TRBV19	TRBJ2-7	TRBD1	TGTGCCAGTAGCGTCGACGGACAGGGGTCCTACGAGCAGTACTTC	CASSVDGQGSYEQYF
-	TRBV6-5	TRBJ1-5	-	TGTGCCAGCAGTTACTCGAAGGGGCCGGTACGAAGCAATCAGCCCCAGCATTTT	CASSYSKGPVRSNQPQHF
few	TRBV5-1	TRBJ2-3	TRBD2	TGCGCCAGCAGCTTCTGGCGGGAGGGGGCAGATACGCAGTATTTT	CASSFWREGADTQYF
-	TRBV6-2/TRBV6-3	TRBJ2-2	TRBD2	TGTGCCAGCAGTCAACCCTATAGCGGGGGATACACCGGGGAGCTGTTTTTT	CASSQPYSGGYTGELFF
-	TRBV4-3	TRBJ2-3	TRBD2	TGCGCCAGCAGCCCAGGGGGTGTGACTAGCGGGGCAGATACGCAGTATTTT	CASSPGGVTSGADTQYF
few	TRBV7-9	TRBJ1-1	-	TGTGCCAGCAGCTTAGTTCGACAGGAGACTGAAGCTTTCTTT	CASSLVRQETEAFF
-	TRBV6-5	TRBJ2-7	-	TGTGCCAGCAGGGACCCCGAGTGGGAGCAGTACTTC	CASRDPEWEQYF
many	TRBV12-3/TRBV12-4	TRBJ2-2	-	TGTGCCAGCGCAAAGGGCGGGGAGCTGTTTTTT	CASAKGGELFF
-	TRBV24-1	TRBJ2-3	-	TGTGCCACCGGTGCGGGGACAGATACGCAGTATTTT	CATGAGTDTQYF
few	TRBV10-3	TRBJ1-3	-	TGTGCCATCAGTGATACCGACTCTGGAAACACCATATATTTT	CAISDTDSGNTIYF
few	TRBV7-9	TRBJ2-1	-	TGTGCCAGCAGCCCGTACGGAGCTACCTACAATGAGCAGTTCTTC	CASSPYGATYNEQFF
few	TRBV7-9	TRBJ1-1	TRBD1	TGTGCCAGCAGCGGGCACAGGGGGAGCTTGAACACTGAAGCTTTCTTT	CASSGHRGSLNTEAFF
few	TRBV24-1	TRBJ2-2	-	TGTGCCACCAGTGATTTGTCTGGGAACACCGGGGAGCTGTTTTTT	CATSDLSGNTGELFF
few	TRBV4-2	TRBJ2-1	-	TGTGCCAGCAGCTCTAACGCAAGGGATGAGCAGTTCTTC	CASSSNARDEQFF
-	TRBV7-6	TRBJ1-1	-	TGTGCCAGCAGCCGATATCAGAACACTGAAGCTTTCTTT	CASSRYQNTEAFF
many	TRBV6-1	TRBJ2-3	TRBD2	TGTGCCAGCAGTCCGGGACTAGCGGGGGGAGATACGCAGTATTTT	CASSPGLAGGDTQYF
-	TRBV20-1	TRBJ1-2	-	TGCAGTGCTAGAGGGGGCTATGGCTACACCTTC	CSARGGYGYTF
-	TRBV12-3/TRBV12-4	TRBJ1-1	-	TGTGCCAGCATCCGGGGGCGCAGCGCTGAAGCTTTCTTT	CASIRGRSAEAFF